Sequencing of this T cell receptor (beta chain) was carried out in a study of blood T cells in healthy people across ages (dated by TCRdb to between 2015 and 2017). About the full investigation: Template switching captured roughly one uniquely barcoded TCR beta cDNA molecule per two T cells in model experiments. To track age-related changes in TCR beta repertoire diversity, the study relied on deep sequencing normalized with unique cDNA molecular identifiers. The donors were split into four age groups: young (average approximately 16 years), middle-aged (39), aged (62) and long-lived (roughly 80). To avoid experimental bias, donors of different ages were distributed randomly across sequencing lanes. The study analyzed two additional independent replicas of 1 million unique cDNA reads from the same blood draw for two donors, one aged 18 to 30 and one aged 80 or older.

Results and caveats for the whole study, not just this receptor: Observed TCR beta diversity correlated strongly with the percentage of naive T cells measured by flow cytometry. Bulk unsorted PBMC profiling prevented conclusive comparison of naive and antigen-experienced compartments. As age increased, observed TCR beta diversity per million T cells dropped in a roughly linear way, and a significant reduction was already evident by age 40. The long-lived group showed more naive CD4+ T cells, fewer expanded clones and increased TCR diversity than the aged group, suggesting age selection. Estimates of total diversity based on one million sequenced T cells were regarded as lower bounds and as underestimates. The CMV infection status of donors was not known, potentially confounding age-related changes in expanded clonotypes.

The germline V end is reduced by 3 bases and the J end by 6 bases; junction bases left unmatched: 14. The CDR3 spans 17 residues, from the cysteine through the phenylalanine. Just CDR3 DNA is preserved here, 51 bases in frame from base 1. CDR1 and CDR2 are read off the germline V gene (reference sequence) as MNHEY and SMNVEV. Receptors were amplified or captured by 5' RACE. The data were produced on an Illumina HiSeq 2500. A second PCR of about 6 to 12 cycles was run with a J-beta primer mix and a sample-barcoded 5' primer. Each TCR beta cDNA molecule received a unique molecular identifier from a template-switch 5' adaptor carrying 12 random nucleotides. At least 2.5 million CDR3-containing paired-end reads were obtained from each sample. The Mint cDNA synthesis kit, primed by a TRBC-specific oligonucleotide, was used to synthesize first-strand cDNA from all RNA. All cDNA was treated with uracil-DNA glycosylase and then went through a first 18-cycle PCR with the universal primers M1SS and BC2_uni_R. The study's own analysis went as follows. Normalization of each sample was performed by random selection of 1 million high-quality reads, each carrying a distinct molecular identifier. Reads with shared molecular identifiers were discarded instead of being binned into consensus sequences. MiTCR, run with a Q25 quality threshold and the strictest error-elimination algorithm, handled CDR3 identification, clonotype clustering and error correction. A nonparametric unseen species model with Euler transformation was used to estimate lower-bound total TCR beta diversity. TCRdb applied fastp at Q25 and MiXCR to the public reads, then kept only in-frame beta chains. Each record represents a unique CDR3 protein, reported with the most common genes and DNA among its rows. The V and J calls shown here were made by TCRdb, not taken from the authors' results. This sample lists about 570,000 distinct CDR3 sequences; 25% to 30% were detected once. Clones ranked in the top ten supply less than 20% of the sample.

With respect to this clonotype: The clone's antigen remains unknown. Base qualities were left out, and no much larger clone turns up one base away.

The donors were around 39 Caucasian individuals from Russia, aged roughly 6 to 100 years, who were systemically healthy. Each donor gave ten milliliters of peripheral blood, drawn into EDTA-treated Vacutainer tubes. Ficoll-Paque density-gradient centrifugation was used to isolate PBMCs, with at least 7 million per sample. Trizol reagent was used to extract total RNA from PBMCs, with at least 5 micrograms per sample. For every donor, flow cytometry on a PBMC aliquot measured the percentage of naive CD45RAhigh/CD27high T cells. The source of this sequence is a woman in her sixties or seventies in good health. This receptor chain uses TRBV27 and TRBJ2-5; TRBD2 lines up with 9 middle nucleotides. The material sequenced was blood. For the CDR3, the sequence is CASSFGGGRGGRKTQYF. Here is the DNA: TGTGCCAGCAGTTTTGGGGGGGGGCGGGGGGGCCGGAAGACCCAGTACTTC.